This paragraph covers one T cell receptor (beta chain) sequence. Sequencing of TCR beta drew on CD8+ and CD4+ T cells from blood. An amount of RNA that ranged from roughly 0.45 to 1 ug was reverse transcribed with random hexamers. It was immunoSEQ multiplex PCR that amplified TCR beta CDR3 across 54 Vbeta and 13 Jbeta. TCRdb analysed the immunoSEQ multiplex PCR reads with MiXCR anew, one entry per CDR3 protein. In the table there are 90,000 or so distinct CDR3 sequences, roughly 91% of which are singletons. The entry originates in a study of CD8 T cells in Susac syndrome. CDR1 is GTSNPN and CDR2 is SVGIG in the germline V gene (reference sequence). This CDR3 is built from 12 residues. V dropped 4 bases and J dropped 7 bases, with 13 bases sitting between them.

The sequencing input was CD8+ T cells from PBMCs. This clonotype was sampled from a human donor in good health. The chain recombines TRBV30 with TRBJ1-1; D uncertain. In nucleotides, the CDR3 is TGTGCCTGGATGAACCCCCCCGGTGAAGCTTTCTTT. This encodes CAWMNPPGEAFF.